This T cell receptor beta chain was captured in a study of metastatic and nonmetastatic thyroid tumors. Overall study: The authors compared repertoires across blood and tumor or nodule tissue from malignant and benign thyroid patients.

With regard to this clone: The junction departs from the called germline gene at one end, perhaps through a read error.

Germline V CDR1 and CDR2: LGHNA, YSLEER. CDR3 length: 15 residues. Patients had received no treatment of any kind before thyroid surgery. Original processing methods: In papillary thyroid cancer, a distant-metastasis classifier was built using CDR3 differences across clinicopathological groups. TCRdb re-clonotyped the PCR reads via MiXCR. The V and J calls here are based on TCRdb, not the publication. This sample has roughly 12,000 clones, with roughly 21% found just once. The sequencing input was adjacent normal tissue. The chain is built from TRBV4-3 and TRBJ2-7, with a possible D match to TRBD1 (5 bases). The sequence came from a female donor with papillary thyroid cancer or a benign thyroid nodule (not recorded which). Some clones in this sample may be carry-over from other donors' samples. This CDR3 is CASSQDPQGSDEHYF. In DNA, the CDR3 is TGCGCCAGCAGCCAAGATCCCCAGGGCAGTGACGAGCATTACTTC.